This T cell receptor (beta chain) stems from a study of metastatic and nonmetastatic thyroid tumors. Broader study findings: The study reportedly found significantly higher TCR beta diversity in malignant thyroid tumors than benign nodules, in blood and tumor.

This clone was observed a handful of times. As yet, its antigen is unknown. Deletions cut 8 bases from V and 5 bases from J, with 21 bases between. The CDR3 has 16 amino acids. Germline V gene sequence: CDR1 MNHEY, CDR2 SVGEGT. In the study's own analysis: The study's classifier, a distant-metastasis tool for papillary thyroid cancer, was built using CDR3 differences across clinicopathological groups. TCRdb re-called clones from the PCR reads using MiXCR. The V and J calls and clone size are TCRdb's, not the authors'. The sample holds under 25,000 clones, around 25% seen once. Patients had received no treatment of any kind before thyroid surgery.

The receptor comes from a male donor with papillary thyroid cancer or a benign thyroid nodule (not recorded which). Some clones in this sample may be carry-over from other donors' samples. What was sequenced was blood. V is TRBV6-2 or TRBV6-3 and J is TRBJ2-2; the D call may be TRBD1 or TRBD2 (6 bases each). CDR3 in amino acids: CASSDLHGGGTGELFF. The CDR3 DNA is TGTGCCAGCTCAGACCTCCACGGGGGCGGTACCGGGGAGCTGTTTTTT.